Shown below are 18 T cell receptor beta chains from a single sample sequenced in a study of beta chain features in type 1 diabetes. Broader study findings: Researchers report that Type 1 diabetes patients had moderately but significantly shorter TCRB CDR3s across all four CD4+ subsets.

These receptors have no known antigen. Since all of the isolated RNA was reverse transcribed, expressed TCRB transcripts were what got sequenced. TCRdb's table, derived via immunoSEQ multiplex PCR, lists solely in-frame clones and lacks some. The table has more than 250,000 clones, about 20% seen once. The material sequenced was naive CD4+ T cells from blood. These receptors originate from a woman aged 40 to 50 with type 1 diabetes.

The V call is TRBV29-1, the J call TRBJ2-5; D may be TRBD2 (5 bases). The CDR3 length is 11 residues. Germline values: CDR1 SQVTM, CDR2 ANQGSEA. V dropped 7 bases and J dropped 4 bases, with 10 bases sitting between them. For the CDR3, the DNA is TGCAGCGACCTCCGGGGAGAGACCCAGTACTTC. Protein product: CSDLRGETQYF.

This clone has more than one count but fewer than ten. The chain uses TRBV19 and TRBJ1-1, with 7 bases that match TRBD1. The CDR3 length is 13 residues. Per germline, CDR1 LNHDA and CDR2 SQIVND (reference sequence). The V and J ends lost 4 bases and 6 bases, in that order; junction bases with no gene match: 5. The CDR3 DNA is TGTGCCAGTAGTAGACGAGGGGGCCCTGAAGCTTTCTTT. It encodes CASSRRGGPEAFF.

Only a few counts were recorded for this clone. The V call is TRBV28, the J call TRBJ1-2; a possible D gene is TRBD1 (6 bases). The germline CDR1 and CDR2 sequences are MDHEN and SYDVKM. Trimming stripped 6 bases from V and 4 bases from J, with 15 bases between. The length of the CDR3 is 14 residues. The CDR3 sequence: CASRESGDGYGYTF. The CDR3 nucleotides read TGTGCCAGCAGGGAATCAGGGGACGGCTATGGCTACACCTTC.

This clone was found a few times. The chain has TRBV14 and TRBJ1-2; tentatively, D is TRBD1 (6 bases). V lost 4 bases, J lost 2 bases, and 11 bases lay in between. The CDR3 is made up of 14 amino acids. Germline loops: CDR1 SGHDN, CDR2 FVKESK. CDR3: CASSPTGPNYGYTF. The CDR3 nucleotides read TGTGCCAGCAGCCCAACAGGGCCGAACTATGGCTACACCTTC.

This CDR3 reads CASSPLGQGIDNEQFF. The CDR3, as DNA: TGTGCCAGCTCACCACTCGGACAGGGCATAGACAATGAGCAGTTCTTC. The chain joins TRBV18 to TRBJ2-1, with 8 bases identical to TRBD1. J was trimmed by 5 bases and V by 1 base; bases with no gene match: 7. This CDR3 is built from 16 residues. Germline V gene sequence: CDR1 KGHSH, CDR2 LQKENI.

In DNA form, the CDR3 reads TGTGCCAGCACTGGGACAGGGGGCAATGAGCAGTTCTTC. Translation: CASTGTGGNEQFF. The chain joins TRBV5-6 to TRBJ2-1, with 11 bases fitting TRBD1. The CDR3 totals 13 residues. Germline trimming cut 6 bases from V and 6 bases from J; bases unmatched to any gene: 2. Germline-derived CDR1 and CDR2 are SGHDT and YYEEEE.

This chain links TRBV6-5 with TRBJ2-5, with 7 bases matching TRBD1. Germline lookup yields CDR1 MNHEY and CDR2 SVGAGI. CDR3 length equals 15 residues. Trimming cost V 5 bases and J 2 bases; bases outside gene matches: 8. In nucleotides, the CDR3 is TGTGCCAGCAGTCCCGGACAGGCCTCTCAAGAGACCCAGTACTTC. Translated, it gives CASSPGQASQETQYF.

This clone was counted a few times. This chain connects TRBV5-6 to TRBJ1-2; D is unclear. Germline V gene lookup returns CDR1 SGHDT and CDR2 YYEEEE. This CDR3 region has 13 residues. V gave up 6 bases and J gave up 5 bases, with 14 bases separating them. The CDR3 spells CASIIYSRYGYTF. The CDR3 DNA is TGTGCCAGCATCATCTACTCAAGATATGGCTACACCTTC.

The J gene is TRBJ2-7, the V gene TRBV30, with 8 bases matching TRBD2. Germline V gene sequence: CDR1 GTSNPN, CDR2 SVGIG (reference sequence). The junction had 4 bases not matched to a gene; V was cut back by 1 base and J by 5 bases. The CDR3 contains 13 residues. The CDR3 sequence is CAWSGSGSDEQYF. CDR3 nucleotide sequence: TGTGCCTGGAGTGGCAGCGGGAGTGACGAGCAGTACTTC.

This clone was found a few times. The chain recombines TRBV7-9 with TRBJ1-5; the D is unclear. The germline V and J ends were trimmed by 5 bases and 6 bases, with 8 bases remaining between them. The CDR3 has 12 residues. Germline CDR1 reads SEHNR; CDR2 reads FQNEAQ (reference sequence). In nucleotides, the CDR3 is TGTGCCAGCAGCCCTAGCGGTCAGCCCCAGCATTTT. It translates to CASSPSGQPQHF.

The table lists this clone with a few counts. The rearrangement uses TRBV4-3 and TRBJ1-5, with 10 bases lining up with TRBD1. Germline CDR1 LGHNA, CDR2 YSLEER. V dropped 4 bases and J dropped 6; count of bases not matched to a gene: 3. The CDR3 extends over 14 amino acids. The CDR3 protein is CASSRGQGGQPQHF. The CDR3 nucleotides are TGCGCCAGCAGCCGAGGACAGGGGGGTCAGCCCCAGCATTTT.

The V and J genes are TRBV5-4 and TRBJ2-5, with a possible D match to TRBD1 (6 bases). Germline CDR1 reads SGHNT; CDR2 reads YYREEE (reference sequence). The CDR3 extends over 14 amino acids. Trimming removed 4 bases from V and 2 bases from J, with 12 bases in between. CDR3 region: CASSPWTDQETQYF. Written as DNA, the CDR3 is TGTGCCAGCAGCCCTTGGACAGATCAAGAGACCCAGTACTTC.

This clone was detected only a few times. CDR3 region: CASSLVSGANTGELFF. CDR3 coding DNA: TGCGCCAGCAGCTTGGTTAGCGGGGCGAACACCGGGGAGCTGTTTTTT. The chain is built from TRBV5-1 and TRBJ2-2; 8 nucleotides agree with TRBD2. V dropped 0 bases and J dropped 0; count of bases not matched to a gene: 1. CDR3 length: 16 residues. Germline CDR1 is SGHRS and CDR2 is YFSETQ.

The chain recombines TRBV7-9 with TRBJ2-3, with 9 bases that match TRBD1. This CDR3 spans 18 amino acids. V lost 1 base and J lost 3; bases outside the gene matches: 11. Per the germline V gene, CDR1 is SEHNR and CDR2 is FQNEAQ (reference sequence). For the CDR3, the DNA is TGTGCCAGCAGCTTAGGCCTTATGGGACAGGGAGGGACAGATACGCAGTATTTT. As protein: CASSLGLMGQGGTDTQYF.

The V gene is TRBV20-1, the J gene TRBJ1-1; the D is unclear. V shed 7 bases and J shed 4 bases, with 10 bases lying between them. The CDR3 consists of 11 residues. Germline V gene lookup returns CDR1 DFQATT and CDR2 SNEGSKA (reference sequence). CDR3 bases: TGCAGTGTTCACAGCTCCACTGAAGCTTTCTTT. This gives the protein CSVHSSTEAFF.

The chain is built from TRBV29-1 and TRBJ2-1; D is ambiguous. The V gene's germline CDR1 is SQVTM and CDR2 ANQGSEA. The CDR3 extends over 13 amino acids. V lost 6 bases, J lost 0 bases, and 9 bases lay in between. The CDR3 DNA sequence: TGCAGCGTGACTCCGAGCTCCTACAATGAGCAGTTCTTC. It translates to CSVTPSSYNEQFF.

This rearrangement joins TRBV28 to TRBJ2-3, with D perhaps TRBD1 (5 bases). Germline CDR1 is MDHEN and CDR2 is SYDVKM. The ends were cut back, 2 bases at V and 5 bases at J, with 11 bases in the middle. The CDR3 runs to 14 residues. The CDR3 DNA reads as TGTGCCAGCAGTTTACGGCAGGGAATAGATACGCAGTATTTT. Translating it yields CASSLRQGIDTQYF.

This rearrangement joins TRBV9 to TRBJ2-1, with a possible D match to TRBD2 (6 bases). The V gene lost 8 bases and the J gene lost 8 bases, with 17 bases spanning the gap. Per the germline V gene, CDR1 is SGDLS and CDR2 is YYNGEE. This CDR3 is built from 13 residues. The DNA of the CDR3 is TGTGCCAGTAGAAGACTAGAAGGGGATGAGCAGTTCTTC. Its protein is CASRRLEGDEQFF.